The present TCR beta chain was sequenced within a study of blood T cell repertoires in COVID-19. Across the study: Sites in the United States, Italy and Spain provided acute and convalescent COVID-19 samples.

In the original analysis: Amplification of reference gene primers was used by the study to estimate nucleated cell counts. Sequenced by immunoSEQ multiplex PCR; TCRdb stores in-frame clones only, minus some. Clonal size and the V and J genes are those of that table, whereas D and trimming came from the DNA. Seen here are fewer than 70,000 clones, roughly 92% observed once, and the top ten hold roughly 4.2%. The TCR sequence derives from a man between 45 and 60 years old with active COVID-19. The sequencing input was peripheral blood.

CDR3 sequence: CASSLRTGVGYTF. The CDR3 DNA sequence: TGTGCCAGCAGCCTCCGGACAGGGGTCGGCTACACCTTC. This chain joins TRBV9 and TRBJ1-2; 9 bases line up with TRBD1. V gave up 4 bases and J gave up 8 bases; unmatched junction bases: 6. The CDR3 runs to 13 residues. The germline CDR1 and CDR2 sequences are SGDLS and YYNGEE.